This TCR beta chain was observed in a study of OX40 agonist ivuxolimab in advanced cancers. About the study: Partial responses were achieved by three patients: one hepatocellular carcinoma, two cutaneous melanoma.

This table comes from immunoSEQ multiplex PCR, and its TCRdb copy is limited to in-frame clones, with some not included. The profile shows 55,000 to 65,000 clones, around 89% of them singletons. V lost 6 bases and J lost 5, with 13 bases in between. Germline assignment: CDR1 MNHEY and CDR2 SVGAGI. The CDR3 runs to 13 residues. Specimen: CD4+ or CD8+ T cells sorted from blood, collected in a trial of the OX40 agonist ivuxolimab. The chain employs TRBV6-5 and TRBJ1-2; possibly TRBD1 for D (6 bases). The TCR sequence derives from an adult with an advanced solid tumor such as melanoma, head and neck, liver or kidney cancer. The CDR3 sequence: CASRFNRDYGYTF. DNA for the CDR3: TGTGCCAGCAGGTTCAACAGGGATTATGGCTACACCTTC.